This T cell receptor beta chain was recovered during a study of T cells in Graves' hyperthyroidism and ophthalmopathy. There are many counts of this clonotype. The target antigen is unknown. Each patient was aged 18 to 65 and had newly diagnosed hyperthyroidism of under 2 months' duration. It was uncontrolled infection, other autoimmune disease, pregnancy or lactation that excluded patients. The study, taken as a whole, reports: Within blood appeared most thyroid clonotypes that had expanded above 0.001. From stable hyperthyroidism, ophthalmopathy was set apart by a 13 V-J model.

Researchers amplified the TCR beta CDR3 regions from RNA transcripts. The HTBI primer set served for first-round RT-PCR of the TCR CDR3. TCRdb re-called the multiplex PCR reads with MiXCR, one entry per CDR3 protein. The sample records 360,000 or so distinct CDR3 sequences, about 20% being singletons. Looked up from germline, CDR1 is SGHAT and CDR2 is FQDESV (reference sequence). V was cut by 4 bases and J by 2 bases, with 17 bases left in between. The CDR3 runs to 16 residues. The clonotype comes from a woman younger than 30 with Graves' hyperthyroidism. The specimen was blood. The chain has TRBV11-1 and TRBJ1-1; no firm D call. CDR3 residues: CASSYARALVNTEAFF. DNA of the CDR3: TGTGCCAGCAGCTACGCTCGTGCCCTGGTTAACACTGAAGCTTTCTTT. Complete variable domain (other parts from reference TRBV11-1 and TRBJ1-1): EAEVAQSPRYKITEKSQAVAFWCDPISGHATLYWYRQILGQGPELLVQFQDESVVDDSQLPKDRFSAERLKGVDSTLKIQPAELGDSAMYLCASSYARALVNTEAFFGQGTRLTVV.